The 15 T cell receptor beta chains below come from one sample, sequenced in a study of human T cells and chemical hapten exposure. TCRdb independently ran MiXCR on the RACE reads; one entry per CDR3 protein. The sample carries roughly 50,000 distinct CDR3 sequences, more than 8% recorded once. The time point: pre-sensitization, week 0. The treatment: therapeutic diphenylcyclopropenone sensitization with weekly scalp DPC. Specimen: whole blood, collected in connection with sensitization to the hapten diphenylcyclopropenone (DPC). The source is a man aged 35 to 55 with alopecia areata. Some clones in this sample may be carry-over from other donors' samples.

The V call is TRBV20-1, the J call TRBJ1-1; no firm D call. This CDR3 contains 13 residues. Trimming took off 5 bases at V and 8 bases at J, with 18 bases between the two ends. Germline V gene lookup returns CDR1 DFQATT and CDR2 SNEGSKA (reference sequence). CDR3 in amino acids: CSAETGSATEAFF. In DNA form, the CDR3 reads TGCAGTGCTGAAACCGGGAGCGCAACCGAAGCTTTCTTT.

This clonotype occurred many times. The chain's CDR3 is CASSGTWGYEQYF. The CDR3 DNA sequence: TGTGCCAGCAGCGGGACCTGGGGCTACGAGCAGTACTTC. The chain employs TRBV11-1 and TRBJ2-7; D may correspond to TRBD1 or TRBD2 (5 bases each). Germline V lookup: CDR1 SGHAT, CDR2 FQDESV (reference sequence). CDR3 length: 13 amino acids. V was cut by 5 bases and J by 3 bases, with 11 bases left in between.

The rearrangement joins TRBV20-1 to TRBJ2-6; 10 nucleotides line up with TRBD1. Per germline, CDR1 DFQATT and CDR2 SNEGSKA (reference sequence). The CDR3 is 23 residues long. V was pared by 3 bases and J by 3 bases, with 26 bases of the junction left unmatched. DNA of the CDR3: TGCAGTGCTAGGCAGCCGTATCCGACAGGGGGCTCCGGAGGTCTGCGTGGGGCCAACGTCCTGACTTTC. It specifies CSARQPYPTGGSGGLRGANVLTF.

This clonotype was detected ten times or more. The V gene is TRBV5-1, the J gene TRBJ2-2; D remains unclear. The germline CDR1 and CDR2 sequences are SGHRS and YFSETQ. V was shortened by 0 bases and J by 1 base, with 4 bases between the two germline ends. This CDR3 comprises 14 residues. The CDR3 is CASSLAWNTGELFF. The CDR3 nucleotides read TGCGCCAGCAGCTTGGCATGGAACACCGGGGAGCTGTTTTTT.

This clonotype came up a few times. The genes are TRBV11-2 and TRBJ1-1, with TRBD1 as a possible D gene (5 bases). Germline loops: CDR1 SGHAT, CDR2 FQNNGV. The CDR3 is made up of 15 amino acids. Trimming removed 3 bases from V and 5 bases from J, with 16 bases in between. The CDR3 is CASSFSAGAGTEAFF. The CDR3 nucleotides read TGTGCCAGCAGCTTCTCCGCCGGGGCGGGGACTGAAGCTTTCTTT.

This clonotype was recorded a few times. This chain joins TRBV4-3 and TRBJ1-1, with a possible D match to TRBD1 (5 bases). The length of the CDR3 is 15 residues. CDR1 and CDR2 from the germline V gene are LGHNA and YSLEER. V was clipped by 0 bases and J by 7 bases, with 15 bases between them. CDR3 protein: CASSQDRQGFFEAFF. CDR3 sequence (DNA): TGCGCCAGCAGCCAAGATAGGCAGGGCTTTTTTGAAGCTTTCTTT.

This clonotype was observed at least ten times. V usage is TRBV6-2 or TRBV6-3 and J usage is TRBJ2-1; D tentatively reads TRBD1 or TRBD2 (7 bases each). Between the trimmed V and J ends, which lost 5 bases and 6 bases, there was a span of 14 bases. Germline CDR1 reads MNHEY; CDR2 reads SVGEGT. CDR3 size: 14 residues. CDR3 loop: CASSKRDSLNEQFF. DNA for the CDR3: TGTGCCAGCAGTAAGCGGGACAGCCTCAATGAGCAGTTCTTC.

V and J are TRBV6-5 and TRBJ2-7; D gene uncertain. V lost 4 bases to trimming and J lost 3 bases, with 10 bases between them. The CDR3 contains 13 residues. Germline CDR1 is MNHEY and CDR2 is SVGAGI. The chain's CDR3 is CASSSASGYEQYF. Written as DNA, the CDR3 is TGTGCCAGCAGTTCCGCGTCGGGCTACGAGCAGTACTTC.

This clonotype showed up many times. This sequence joins TRBV6-1 and TRBJ2-1; D is ambiguous. Trimming took off 7 bases at V and 6 bases at J, with 16 bases between the two ends. Germline loops: CDR1 MNHNS, CDR2 SASEGT. CDR3 size: 14 residues. CDR3 sequence (DNA): TGTGCCAGCAACAGAGAATCCCCTCTCAATGAGCAGTTCTTC. Translated, it gives CASNRESPLNEQFF.

This clonotype was seen ten or more times. The chain has TRBV7-3 and TRBJ1-6, with D possibly being TRBD1 (6 bases). The CDR3 contains 14 residues. The germline gives CDR1 SGHTA, CDR2 FQGTGA. The V and J ends lost 5 bases and 7 bases respectively, with 12 bases between them. CDR3 in DNA: TGTGCCAGCAGCCAAGGGGGGCGAAATTCACCCCTCCACTTT. This encodes CASSQGGRNSPLHF.

The V gene is TRBV28, the J gene TRBJ2-3, with 7 bases aligning to TRBD1. The germline V gene encodes CDR1 MDHEN and CDR2 SYDVKM. With 3 bases clipped from V and 3 bases from J, the junction kept 3 bases outside the gene matches. The CDR3 runs 14 residues. CDR3 protein: CASSLNRGTDTQYF. The CDR3 nucleotides are TGTGCCAGCAGTTTGAACAGGGGAACAGATACGCAGTATTTT.

The table lists this clonotype with a few counts. The chain links TRBV2 to TRBJ1-1; the D is unclear. The CDR3 is made up of 14 amino acids. Germline CDR1 reads SNHLY; CDR2 reads FYNNEI. V was trimmed by 2 bases and J by 1 base, leaving 8 bases between them. The CDR3 DNA follows: TGTGCCAGCAGTGAACTGCAAGGGAACACTGAAGCTTTCTTT. Translation: CASSELQGNTEAFF.

V usage is TRBV28 and J usage is TRBJ1-1, with TRBD1 as a possible D gene (5 bases). The CDR3 loop spans 14 amino acids. V was pared by 8 bases and J by 0 bases, with 13 bases between. CDR1 is MDHEN and CDR2 is SYDVKM in the germline V gene. CDR3 sequence reads: CASRIWGMNTEAFF. The CDR3 DNA follows: TGTGCCAGCCGTATATGGGGGATGAACACTGAAGCTTTCTTT.

This clonotype was recorded many times. The chain links TRBV28 to TRBJ2-7; a weak D match, TRBD2 (6 bases). The CDR3 covers 15 residues. V gave up 6 bases and J gave up 1 base, with 16 bases separating them. From germline, CDR1 is MDHEN and CDR2 SYDVKM. The CDR3 nucleotides read TGTGCCAGCAGCAATGCGGGGCAGACTTCCTACGAGCAGTACTTC. This translates into CASSNAGQTSYEQYF.

This clonotype came up a few times. The V call is TRBV27, the J call TRBJ1-5, with D possibly TRBD1 on 5 matching bases. There are 12 residues in the CDR3. Per the germline V gene, CDR1 is MNHEY and CDR2 is SMNVEV (reference sequence). V lost 5 bases to trimming and J lost 4 bases, with 6 bases between them. This CDR3 reads CASSTGNQPQHF. For the CDR3, the DNA is TGTGCCAGCAGTACAGGAAATCAGCCCCAGCATTTT.